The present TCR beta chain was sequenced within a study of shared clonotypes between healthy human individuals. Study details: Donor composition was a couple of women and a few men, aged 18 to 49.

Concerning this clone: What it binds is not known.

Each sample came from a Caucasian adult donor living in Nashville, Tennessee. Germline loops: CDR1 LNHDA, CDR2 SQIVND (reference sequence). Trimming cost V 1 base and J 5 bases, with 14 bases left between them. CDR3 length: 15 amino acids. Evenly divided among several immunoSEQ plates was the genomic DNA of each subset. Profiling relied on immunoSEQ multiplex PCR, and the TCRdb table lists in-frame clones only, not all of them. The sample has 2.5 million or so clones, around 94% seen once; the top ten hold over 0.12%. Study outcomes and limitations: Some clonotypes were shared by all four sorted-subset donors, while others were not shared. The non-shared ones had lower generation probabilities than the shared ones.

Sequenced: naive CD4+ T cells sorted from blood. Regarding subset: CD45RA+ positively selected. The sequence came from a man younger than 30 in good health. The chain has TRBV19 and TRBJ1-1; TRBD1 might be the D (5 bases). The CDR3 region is CASSIVGPAWTEAFF. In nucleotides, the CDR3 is TGTGCCAGTAGTATAGTGGGGCCTGCATGGACTGAAGCTTTCTTT.